Detailed here is one T cell receptor (beta chain). Which antigen it targets is not known. No base-level quality is on record; no much larger clone is a single base apart. Libraries were built with the immunoSEQ multiplex PCR assay. Deep sequencing of rearranged TCR beta loci, alongside multiparametric flow cytometry, was used to profile T cell repertoires. In TCRdb, the immuneACCESS table is reduced to in-frame sequences with V and J assigned. These tables do not hold every clone; where another copy was compared, an unresolved V gene accounts for under half, and the others remain unexplained. This sample comprises tens of thousands of clones, 87% of them detected only once. The top ten clonotypes cover about 13% of the sample. The data are from a study of lymphopenia after photon versus proton radiotherapy (dated by TCRdb to about 2019). Regarding the research as a whole: The immunological effects of photon versus proton radiation therapy were compared in patients with gastrointestinal tumors who developed high-grade lymphopenia. The goal of the study was to characterize the differences between the two radiation modalities in how they affect the immune system. A cohort of around 21 patients with gastrointestinal tumors who received either photon or proton therapy and subsequently developed lymphopenia was included. What the authors observed across the whole study: Proton-treated patients stayed relatively stable during treatment, while photon-treated patients lost naive T cells and TCR diversity and gained effector/memory populations. Once the lymphocyte count had reached its nadir, the repertoires of photon-treated patients showed oligoclonal expansion, particularly of CD8+ Temra cells, and this expansion drove the decline in diversity. Across the cohort, an inverse correlation was found between a larger post-nadir drop in TCR diversity and overall survival time among patients who died. The survival association was examined only in patients who died, and the authors described better survival with proton therapy as a possibility, not as a demonstrated result.

As encoded in the germline V gene (reference sequence), CDR1 is LNHDA while CDR2 is SQIVND. Trimming takes 3 bases off V and 4 bases off J; junction bases not matched to a gene: 12. Its CDR3 holds 17 amino acids, cysteine through phenylalanine. The kept DNA is CDR3 alone, 51 bases in frame from the first base. The TCR was taken from an elderly man with esophageal cancer. This specimen was peripheral blood, taken from a patient treated with proton-based radiotherapy. The chain is encoded by TRBV19 joined to TRBJ1-5; a stretch of 7 junction bases matches TRBD1. The bases are TGTGCCAGTAGTATTGACAGGGAAATTCAGGGAAATCAGCCCCAGCATTTT. The encoded protein is CASSIDREIQGNQPQHF.